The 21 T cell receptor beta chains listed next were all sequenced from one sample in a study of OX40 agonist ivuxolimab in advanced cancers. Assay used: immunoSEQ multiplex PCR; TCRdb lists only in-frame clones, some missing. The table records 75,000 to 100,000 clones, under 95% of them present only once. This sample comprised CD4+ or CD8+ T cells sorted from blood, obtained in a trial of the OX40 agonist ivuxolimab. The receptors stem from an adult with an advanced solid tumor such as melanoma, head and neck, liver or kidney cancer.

The CDR3 DNA sequence: TGTGCCATCAGCAGGACAGGGTTCGAGCAGTACTTC. Its protein product is CAISRTGFEQYF. The chain combines TRBV10-3 with TRBJ2-7, with TRBD1 matching over 8 bases. CDR3 length equals 12 residues. V dropped 6 bases and J dropped 6; count of bases not matched to a gene: 4. From germline, CDR1 is ENHRY and CDR2 SYGVKD.

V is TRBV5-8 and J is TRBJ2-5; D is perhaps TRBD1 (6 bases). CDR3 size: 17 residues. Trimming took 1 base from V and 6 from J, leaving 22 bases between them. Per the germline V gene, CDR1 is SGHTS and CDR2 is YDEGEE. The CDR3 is CASSLRQGQGKSKTQYF. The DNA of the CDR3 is TGTGCCAGCAGCTTGCGTCAGGGGCAGGGGAAAAGCAAGACCCAGTACTTC.

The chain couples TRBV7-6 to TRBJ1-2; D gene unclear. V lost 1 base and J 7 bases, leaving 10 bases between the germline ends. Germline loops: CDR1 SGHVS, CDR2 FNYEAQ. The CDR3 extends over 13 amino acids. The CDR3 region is CASSLGGRIGYTF. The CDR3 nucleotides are TGTGCCAGCAGCTTAGGGGGTAGAATTGGCTACACCTTC.

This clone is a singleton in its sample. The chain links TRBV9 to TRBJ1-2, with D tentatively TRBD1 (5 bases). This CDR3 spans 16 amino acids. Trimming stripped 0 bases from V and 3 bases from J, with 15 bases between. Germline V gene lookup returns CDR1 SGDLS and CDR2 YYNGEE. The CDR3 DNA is TGTGCCAGCAGCGTAGAGGCAGGGTCGTATTACTATGGCTACACCTTC. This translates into CASSVEAGSYYYGYTF.

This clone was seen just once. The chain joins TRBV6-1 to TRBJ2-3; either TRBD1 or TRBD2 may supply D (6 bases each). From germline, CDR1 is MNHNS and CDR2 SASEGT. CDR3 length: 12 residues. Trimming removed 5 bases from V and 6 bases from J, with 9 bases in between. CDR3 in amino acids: CASSRGEDTQYF. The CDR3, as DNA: TGTGCCAGCAGTAGGGGGGAGGATACGCAGTATTTT.

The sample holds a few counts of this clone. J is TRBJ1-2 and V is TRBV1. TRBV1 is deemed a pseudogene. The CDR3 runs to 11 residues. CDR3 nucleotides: TGCACCAGCACACCCCCGATGAGCTACACCTTC. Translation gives CTSTPPMSYTF.

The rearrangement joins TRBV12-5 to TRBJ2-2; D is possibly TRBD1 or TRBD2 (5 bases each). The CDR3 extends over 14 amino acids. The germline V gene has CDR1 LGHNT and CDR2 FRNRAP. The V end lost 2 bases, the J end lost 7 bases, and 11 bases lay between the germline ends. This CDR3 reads CASGLPHGGGELFF. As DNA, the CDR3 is TGTGCTAGTGGTTTGCCACATGGGGGCGGGGAGCTGTTTTTT.

This chain's CDR3 is CASGGQGLRELFF. CDR3 nucleotides: TGTGCCAGTGGCGGACAGGGGCTTCGGGAGCTGTTTTTT. The chain joins TRBV19 to TRBJ2-2, with TRBD1 matching 9 bases. After removal of 8 bases from V and 9 bases from J, the junction contained 7 bases not matched to a gene. The CDR3 spans 13 residues. The germline V gene encodes CDR1 LNHDA and CDR2 SQIVND (reference sequence).

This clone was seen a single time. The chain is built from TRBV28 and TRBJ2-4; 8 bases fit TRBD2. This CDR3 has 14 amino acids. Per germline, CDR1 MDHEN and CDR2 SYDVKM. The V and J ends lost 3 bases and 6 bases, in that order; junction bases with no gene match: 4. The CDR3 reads CASSLVGRGNIQYF. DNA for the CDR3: TGTGCCAGCAGTTTGGTCGGGAGGGGAAACATTCAGTACTTC.

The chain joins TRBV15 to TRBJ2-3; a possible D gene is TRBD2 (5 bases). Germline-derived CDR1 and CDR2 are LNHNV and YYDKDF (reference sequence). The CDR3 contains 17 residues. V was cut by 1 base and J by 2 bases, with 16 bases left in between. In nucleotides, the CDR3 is TGTGCCACCAGCAGAGGGGGAGCAGCGACGATCACAGATACGCAGTATTTT. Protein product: CATSRGGAATITDTQYF.

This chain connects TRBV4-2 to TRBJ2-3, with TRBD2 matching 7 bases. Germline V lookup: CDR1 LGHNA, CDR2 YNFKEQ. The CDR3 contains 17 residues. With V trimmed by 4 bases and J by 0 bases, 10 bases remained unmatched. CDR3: CASSLGVEGGSTDTQYF. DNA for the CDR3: TGTGCCAGCAGCCTGGGGGTTGAGGGAGGGAGCACAGATACGCAGTATTTT.

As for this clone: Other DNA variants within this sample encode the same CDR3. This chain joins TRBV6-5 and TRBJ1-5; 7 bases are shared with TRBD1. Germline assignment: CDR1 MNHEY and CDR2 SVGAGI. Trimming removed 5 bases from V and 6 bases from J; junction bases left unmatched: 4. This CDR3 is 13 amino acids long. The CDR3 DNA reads TGTGCCAGCAGTCCCGACAGGGTTCAGCCCCAGCATTTT. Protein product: CASSPDRVQPQHF.

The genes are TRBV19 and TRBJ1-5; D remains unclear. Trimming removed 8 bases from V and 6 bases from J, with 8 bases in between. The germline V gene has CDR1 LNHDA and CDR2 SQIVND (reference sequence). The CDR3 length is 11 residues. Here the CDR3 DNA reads TGTGCCAGTGGGCCGAGTCAGCCCCAGCATTTT. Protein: CASGPSQPQHF. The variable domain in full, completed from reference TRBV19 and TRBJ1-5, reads DGGITQSPKYLFRKEGQNVTLSCEQNLNHDAMYWYRQDPGQGLRLIYYSQIVNDFQKGDIAEGYSVSREKKESFPLTVTSAQKNPTAFYLCASGPSQPQHFGDGTRLSIL.

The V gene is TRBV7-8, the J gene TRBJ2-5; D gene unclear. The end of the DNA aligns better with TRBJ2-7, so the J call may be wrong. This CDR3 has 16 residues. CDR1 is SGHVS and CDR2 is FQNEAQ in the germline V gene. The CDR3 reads CASSLILSGLIYEQYF. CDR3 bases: TGTGCCAGCAGCTTAATTCTTTCGGGTCTGATCTACGAGCAGTACTTC.

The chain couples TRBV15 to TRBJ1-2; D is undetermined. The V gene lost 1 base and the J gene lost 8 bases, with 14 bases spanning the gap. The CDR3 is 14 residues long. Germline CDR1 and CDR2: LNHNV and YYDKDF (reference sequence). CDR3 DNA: TGTGCCACCAGCAGAGGCGACAAATTCCAGGGCTACACCTTC. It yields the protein CATSRGDKFQGYTF.

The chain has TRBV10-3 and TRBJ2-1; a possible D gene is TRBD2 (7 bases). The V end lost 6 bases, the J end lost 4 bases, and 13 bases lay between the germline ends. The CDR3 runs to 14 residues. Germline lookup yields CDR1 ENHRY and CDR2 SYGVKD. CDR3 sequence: CAIRGAGDYNEQFF. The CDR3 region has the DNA TGTGCCATCAGGGGGGCGGGGGATTACAATGAGCAGTTCTTC.

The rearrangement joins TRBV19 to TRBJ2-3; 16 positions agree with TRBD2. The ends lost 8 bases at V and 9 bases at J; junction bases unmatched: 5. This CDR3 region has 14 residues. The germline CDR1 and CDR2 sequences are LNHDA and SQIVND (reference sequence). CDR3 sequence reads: CASSGTSGRGTQYF. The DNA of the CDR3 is TGTGCCAGTTCCGGGACTAGCGGGAGGGGCACGCAGTATTTT.

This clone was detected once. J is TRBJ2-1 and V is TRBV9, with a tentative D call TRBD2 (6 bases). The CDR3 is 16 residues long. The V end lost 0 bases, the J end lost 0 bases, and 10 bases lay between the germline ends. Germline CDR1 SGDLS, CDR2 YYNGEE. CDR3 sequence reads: CASSVAAGSSYNEQFF. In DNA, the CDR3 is TGTGCCAGCAGCGTAGCAGCGGGCAGCTCCTACAATGAGCAGTTCTTC.

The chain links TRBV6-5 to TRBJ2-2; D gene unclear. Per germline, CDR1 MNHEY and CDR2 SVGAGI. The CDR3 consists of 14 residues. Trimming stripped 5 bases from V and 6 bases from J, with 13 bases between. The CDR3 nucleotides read TGTGCCAGCAGTAGATTTTTGAGAGCCGGGGAGCTGTTTTTT. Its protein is CASSRFLRAGELFF.

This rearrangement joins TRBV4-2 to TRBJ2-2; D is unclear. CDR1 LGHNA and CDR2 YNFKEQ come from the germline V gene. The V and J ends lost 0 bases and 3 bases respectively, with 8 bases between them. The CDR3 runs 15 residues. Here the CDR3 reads CASSQEVRDTGELFF. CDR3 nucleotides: TGTGCCAGCAGCCAAGAGGTCCGGGACACCGGGGAGCTGTTTTTT.

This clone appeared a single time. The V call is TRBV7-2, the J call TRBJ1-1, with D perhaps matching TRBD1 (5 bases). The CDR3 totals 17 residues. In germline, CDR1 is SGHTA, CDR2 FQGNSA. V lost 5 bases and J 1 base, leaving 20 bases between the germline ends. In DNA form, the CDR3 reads TGTGCCAGCAGCCCCAACATCGGGGGGTTAGAGAACACTGAAGCTTTCTTT. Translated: CASSPNIGGLENTEAFF.